Each of the 27 T cell receptor beta chains below was sequenced from the same sample in a study of technical replicates of blood from a handful of donors. Using immunoSEQ multiplex PCR, the repertoire was profiled, and TCRdb retains in-frame clones only, with some absent. The sample holds tens of thousands of clones, approximately 90% seen once. Sequenced sample: T cells isolated from PBMCs. The receptors originated from a human donor in good health.

The chain couples TRBV25-1 to TRBJ2-5; D perhaps matches TRBD2 (5 bases). The V gene lost 6 bases and the J gene lost 1 base, with 15 bases spanning the gap. This CDR3 region has 15 residues. Germline V gives CDR1 MGHDK, CDR2 SYGVNS. CDR3 sequence: CASSDKTTAQETQYF. The CDR3 nucleotides read TGTGCCAGCAGCGACAAGACTACCGCCCAAGAGACCCAGTACTTC.

This clone was detected once. The gene calls are TRBV11-3 and TRBJ1-1; D not certain. V was shortened by 5 bases and J by 1 base, with 11 bases between the two germline ends. CDR3 length equals 14 residues. Per germline, CDR1 SGHNT and CDR2 YENEEA. In DNA, the CDR3 is TGTGCCAGCAGCGAGCCCTCTAAGAACACTGAAGCTTTCTTT. It yields the protein CASSEPSKNTEAFF.

The V call is TRBV5-1, the J call TRBJ2-1; 12 bases fit TRBD2. This CDR3 comprises 16 residues. Germline assignment: CDR1 SGHRS and CDR2 YFSETQ. The junction had 9 bases not matched to a gene; V was cut back by 6 bases and J by 5 bases. This chain's CDR3 is CASTTLPSGGDNEQFF. Here the CDR3 DNA reads TGCGCCAGCACTACATTGCCTAGCGGGGGGGACAATGAGCAGTTCTTC. The whole variable domain, filled in from reference TRBV5-1 and TRBJ2-1, reads KAGVTQTPRYLIKTRGQQVTLSCSPISGHRSVSWYQQTPGQGLQFLFEYFSETQRNKGNFPGRFSGRQFSNSRSEMNVSTLELGDSALYLCASTTLPSGGDNEQFFGPGTRLTVL.

This clone was found once. The chain has TRBV11-3 and TRBJ2-5; D is perhaps TRBD1 (5 bases). Germline values: CDR1 SGHNT, CDR2 YENEEA. V was pared by 1 base and J by 4 bases, with 19 bases between. CDR3 length: 17 residues. CDR3 sequence: CASSLGAGAGLGETQYF. DNA for the CDR3: TGTGCCAGCAGCTTAGGAGCTGGGGCAGGTTTGGGAGAGACCCAGTACTTC.

The rearrangement links TRBV5-1 to TRBJ1-2, with D perhaps TRBD1 (5 bases). The CDR3 has 14 residues. Trimming left V 0 bases short and J 8 bases short, with 14 bases between. The germline V gene encodes CDR1 SGHRS and CDR2 YFSETQ. CDR3 sequence: CASSLVSSQGGYTF. CDR3 DNA: TGCGCCAGCAGCTTGGTTTCGTCGCAGGGCGGCTACACCTTC.

V and J are TRBV7-3 and TRBJ2-1; 7 nucleotides match TRBD2. CDR3 length: 13 residues. CDR1 and CDR2 (germline): SGHTA, FQGTGA. After removal of 2 bases from V and 9 bases from J, the junction contained 4 bases not matched to a gene. CDR3 nucleotides: TGTGCCAGCAGCTTAGTTGGGGGGGTTGAGCAGTTCTTC. Its translation: CASSLVGGVEQFF.

This clone was counted a single time. The CDR3 region is CATSRWRPQHF. As DNA, the CDR3 is TGTGCCACCAGCAGGTGGAGGCCCCAGCATTTT. The genes are TRBV15 and TRBJ1-5, with D unresolved. The CDR3 loop spans 11 amino acids. The V gene lost 3 bases and the J gene lost 9 bases, with 6 bases spanning the gap. Germline CDR1 LNHNV, CDR2 YYDKDF (reference sequence).

The rearrangement joins TRBV6-1 to TRBJ2-1, with 8 bases aligning to TRBD1. V dropped 4 bases and J dropped 7; count of bases not matched to a gene: 9. The CDR3 is 15 residues long. Germline CDR1 reads MNHNS; CDR2 reads SASEGT. In nucleotides, the CDR3 is TGTGCCAGCAGTGTATCCGGACAGGGTCATAATGAGCAGTTCTTC. Its protein is CASSVSGQGHNEQFF.

The rearrangement uses TRBV7-6 and TRBJ2-3; 9 nucleotides line up with TRBD2. The CDR3 covers 15 residues. V trimming: 6 bases; J trimming: 0 bases; junction bases outside the gene matches: 4. In germline, CDR1 is SGHVS, CDR2 FNYEAQ. CDR3 sequence: CASRFTSGSTDTQYF. The DNA of the CDR3 is TGTGCCAGCAGATTCACTAGCGGGAGCACAGATACGCAGTATTTT. Variable domain in full (rest from reference TRBV7-6 and TRBJ2-3): GAGVSQSPRYKVTKRGQDVALRCDPISGHVSLYWYRQALGQGPEFLTYFNYEAQQDKSGLPNDRFSAERPEGSISTLTIQRTEQRDSAMYRCASRFTSGSTDTQYFGPGTRLTVL.

The chain combines TRBV4-2 with TRBJ2-3, with 14 bases that match TRBD2. The CDR3 runs to 17 residues. J gave up 6 bases and V 3 bases, and 8 bases lay outside the gene matches. Germline assignment: CDR1 LGHNA and CDR2 YNFKEQ. This chain's CDR3 is CASSQIGTSGRGDTQYF. The CDR3 DNA sequence: TGTGCCAGCAGCCAGATTGGGACTAGCGGGAGAGGGGATACGCAGTATTTT.

This chain uses TRBV27 with TRBJ2-1, with a weak D call TRBD2 (5 bases). V was pared by 5 bases and J by 0 bases, with 8 bases between. Germline V CDR1 and CDR2: MNHEY, SMNVEV (reference sequence). The CDR3 runs to 14 residues. The CDR3 bases are TGTGCCAGCAGTCGTGGGAGCTCCTACAATGAGCAGTTCTTC. The encoded protein is CASSRGSSYNEQFF.

The J gene is TRBJ2-7, the V gene TRBV4-1; TRBD1 matches 8 bases. Germline V gene lookup returns CDR1 MGHRA and CDR2 YSYEKL. This CDR3 contains 14 residues. The V and J ends lost 4 bases and 4 bases, in that order; junction bases with no gene match: 6. CDR3 region: CASSLSGGNYEQYF. CDR3 sequence (DNA): TGCGCCAGCAGCCTTTCAGGGGGCAATTACGAGCAGTACTTC.

The CDR3 region is CASSPPGTDTQYF. CDR3 bases: TGTGCCAGCAGCCCCCCAGGCACAGATACGCAGTATTTT. The rearrangement joins TRBV7-6 to TRBJ2-3; D remains unclear. The ends were cut back, 5 bases at V and 1 base at J, with 7 bases in the middle. The CDR3 is made up of 13 amino acids. CDR1 and CDR2 (germline): SGHVS, FNYEAQ.

This rearrangement joins TRBV10-3 to TRBJ1-3; 8 positions agree with TRBD1. The CDR3 contains 18 residues. Trimming removed 0 bases from V and 4 bases from J; junction bases left unmatched: 11. From germline, CDR1 is ENHRY and CDR2 SYGVKD. CDR3 amino acids: CAISESSDQGAGGNTIYF. DNA for the CDR3: TGTGCCATCAGTGAGTCGTCGGATCAGGGGGCGGGCGGAAACACCATATATTTT.

The chain couples TRBV27 to TRBJ2-2; D is unresolved. The ends were cut back, 5 bases at V and 9 bases at J, with 13 bases in the middle. Germline CDR1 MNHEY, CDR2 SMNVEV (reference sequence). This CDR3 contains 13 residues. The CDR3 DNA reads as TGTGCCAGCAGTCCCCCCGAAGCCCGGGAGCTGTTTTTT. It codes for CASSPPEARELFF.

The V call is TRBV6-4, the J call TRBJ1-4; no reliable D call. Germline CDR1 MRHNA, CDR2 SNTAGT. This CDR3 region has 15 residues. V gave up 4 bases and J gave up 0 bases, with 9 bases separating them. The CDR3 loop reads CASSAGLATNEKLFF. The CDR3 DNA sequence: TGTGCCAGCAGTGCAGGACTCGCAACTAATGAAAAACTGTTTTTT.

This chain joins TRBV30 and TRBJ2-3, with 8 bases matching TRBD2. The CDR3 consists of 16 residues. From germline, CDR1 is GTSNPN and CDR2 SVGIG (reference sequence). Germline trimming cut 5 bases from V and 3 bases from J; bases unmatched to any gene: 13. CDR3 coding DNA: TGTGCCTGGGTTCTCGGGGGGGCTCGAAGGACAGATACGCAGTATTTT. It codes for CAWVLGGARRTDTQYF.

The rearrangement uses TRBV15 and TRBJ2-4, with D possibly matching TRBD2 (5 bases). Germline V gene sequence: CDR1 LNHNV, CDR2 YYDKDF (reference sequence). V was clipped by 6 bases and J by 1 base, with 7 bases between them. The CDR3 is 13 residues long. The CDR3 DNA follows: TGTGCCACCAGTGGCGGGGCCAAAAACATTCAGTACTTC. Encoded protein: CATSGGAKNIQYF.

The chain uses TRBV5-4 and TRBJ2-3; 9 bases are a match to TRBD1. CDR3 length equals 15 residues. V dropped 4 bases and J dropped 4; count of bases not matched to a gene: 7. Germline CDR1 SGHNT, CDR2 YYREEE (reference sequence). Here the CDR3 reads CASSTRDRDPDTQYF. The DNA of the CDR3 is TGTGCCAGCAGCACCCGGGACAGGGACCCAGATACGCAGTATTTT.

This chain joins TRBV5-1 and TRBJ2-3; a weak D match, TRBD2 (7 bases). The CDR3 sequence is 15 residues long. Germline V gene sequence: CDR1 SGHRS, CDR2 YFSETQ. V lost 0 bases and J 3 bases, leaving 11 bases between the germline ends. CDR3 amino acids: CASSLVGGATDTQYF. CDR3 coding DNA: TGCGCCAGCAGCTTGGTGGGGGGGGCGACAGATACGCAGTATTTT.

The chain uses TRBV4-1 and TRBJ2-7; TRBD2 agrees at 8 bases. Germline V lookup: CDR1 MGHRA, CDR2 YSYEKL. CDR3 length: 15 residues. V dropped 6 bases and J dropped 3; count of bases not matched to a gene: 10. The CDR3 nucleotides are TGCGCCAGCAGTCAGACGGGACTAGAGGGCTACGAGCAGTACTTC. It is translated as CASSQTGLEGYEQYF.

The V gene is TRBV5-4, the J gene TRBJ2-7; TRBD1 agrees at 7 bases. This CDR3 has 14 amino acids. V lost 3 bases, J lost 0 bases, and 3 bases stayed unmatched. CDR1 and CDR2 (germline): SGHNT, YYREEE (reference sequence). CDR3 sequence: CASSSWDSSYEQYF. For the CDR3, the DNA is TGTGCCAGCAGCTCGTGGGACAGCTCCTACGAGCAGTACTTC. Filled out from reference TRBV5-4 and TRBJ2-7, the complete variable domain reads ETGVTQSPTHLIKTRGQQVTLRCSSQSGHNTVSWYQQALGQGPQFIFQYYREEENGRGNFPPRFSGLQFPNYSSELNVNALELDDSALYLCASSSWDSSYEQYFGPGTRLTVT.

This chain connects TRBV25-1 to TRBJ1-2; D is uncertain. CDR3 length: 12 residues. Per the germline V gene, CDR1 is MGHDK and CDR2 is SYGVNS. Trimming removed 2 bases at V and 3 bases at J, with 4 bases between. The CDR3 sequence is CASSEQYYGYTF. CDR3 bases: TGTGCCAGCAGTGAACAGTACTATGGCTACACCTTC.

The chain joins TRBV18 to TRBJ2-1; TRBD2 agrees at 13 bases. Germline lookup yields CDR1 KGHSH and CDR2 LQKENI. This CDR3 spans 16 amino acids. Germline trimming cut 8 bases from V and 5 bases from J; bases unmatched to any gene: 9. CDR3 DNA sequence: TGTGCCAGCAGGACTAGCGGGAGCCTAATAGACAATGAGCAGTTCTTC. It translates to CASRTSGSLIDNEQFF.

The rearrangement joins TRBV10-1 to TRBJ2-2, with a weak D call TRBD1 (6 bases). CDR1 and CDR2 (germline): WNHNN, SYGVQD (reference sequence). V shed 4 bases and J shed 6 bases, with 15 bases lying between them. This CDR3 comprises 15 residues. This CDR3 is CASSGNSGVPGELFF. CDR3 coding DNA: TGCGCCAGCAGTGGTAACTCAGGGGTGCCCGGGGAGCTGTTTTTT.

The chain has TRBV29-1 and TRBJ1-2; TRBD1 aligns across 8 bases. The ends lost 4 bases at V and 4 bases at J; junction bases unmatched: 5. The CDR3 contains 13 residues. Germline V gives CDR1 SQVTM, CDR2 ANQGSEA. In DNA form, the CDR3 reads TGCAGCGTTGGTGGAGGGACAGGCTATGGCTACACCTTC. Its translation is CSVGGGTGYGYTF.

There are a few counts of this clone. The J gene is TRBJ1-2, the V gene TRBV5-1; 7 bases are a match to TRBD1. V shed 0 bases and J 6 bases; nucleotides not matched to a gene: 2. CDR1 and CDR2 (germline): SGHRS, YFSETQ. The CDR3 runs 13 residues. Here the CDR3 DNA reads TGCGCCAGCAGCTTGGGGACAGGTAATGGCTACACCTTC. Protein product: CASSLGTGNGYTF.